These 5 T cell receptor beta chains were sequenced from one sample in a study of beta chain features in type 1 diabetes. Of the isolated RNA, all was reverse transcribed, and so the sequenced material was expressed TCRB transcripts. Clones were sequenced by immunoSEQ multiplex PCR, and TCRdb holds only the in-frame ones, with some missing. The sample consists of a few hundred thousand clones, roughly 11% of them appearing once. Sequenced: naive CD4+ T cells from blood. The receptors derive from a woman aged 25 to 39 in good health.

The chain is built from TRBV30 and TRBJ2-7, with TRBD1 as a possible D gene (6 bases). The CDR3 consists of 14 residues. Germline assignment: CDR1 GTSNPN and CDR2 SVGIG (reference sequence). V was pared by 0 bases and J by 4 bases, with 13 bases between. The CDR3 DNA follows: TGTGCCTGGAGTGTAGGGGGTAGGCAGTACGAGCAGTACTTC. It encodes CAWSVGGRQYEQYF.

This clone was found a few times. The rearrangement links TRBV11-2 to TRBJ2-1; possibly TRBD2 for D (6 bases). V lost 6 bases and J 0 bases, leaving 15 bases between the germline ends. In germline, CDR1 is SGHAT, CDR2 FQNNGV. The CDR3 loop spans 16 amino acids. CDR3 protein: CASSQPGRSSYNEQFF. CDR3 coding DNA: TGTGCCAGCAGTCAACCCGGGAGAAGCTCCTACAATGAGCAGTTCTTC.

This rearrangement joins TRBV6-5 to TRBJ2-5; 8 bases are shared with TRBD2. Germline V lookup: CDR1 MNHEY, CDR2 SVGAGI. The CDR3 length is 16 residues. V dropped 0 bases and J dropped 5; count of bases not matched to a gene: 8. CDR3 nucleotide sequence: TGTGCCAGCAGTTACTCGAACGGGAGGGCCGGGGAGACCCAGTACTTC. Its translation is CASSYSNGRAGETQYF.

The genes are TRBV7-9 and TRBJ2-1, with 7 bases fitting TRBD1. This CDR3 is built from 15 residues. CDR1 and CDR2 from the germline V gene are SEHNR and FQNEAQ (reference sequence). The J segment lost 2 bases and the V segment lost 5 bases, leaving 6 bases of the junction unmatched. The CDR3 DNA reads TGTGCCAGCAGCGTACGACAGGGAACCTACAATGAGCAGTTCTTC. Translating gives CASSVRQGTYNEQFF. The variable domain in full, with the rest retrieved from reference TRBV7-9 and TRBJ2-1, is DTGVSQNPRHKITKRGQNVTFRCDPISEHNRLYWYRQTLGQGPEFLTYFQNEAQLEKSRLLSDRFSAERPKGSFSTLEIQRTEQGDSAMYLCASSVRQGTYNEQFFGPGTRLTVL.

The table lists this clone with a few counts. J is TRBJ1-5 and V is TRBV18, with D maybe TRBD1 (5 bases). Germline V gives CDR1 KGHSH, CDR2 LQKENI. This CDR3 comprises 15 residues. The germline V and J ends were trimmed by 4 bases and 5 bases, with 15 bases remaining between them. The CDR3 reads CASSLNGGKDQPQHF. CDR3 DNA: TGTGCCAGCTCACTCAATGGGGGGAAAGATCAGCCCCAGCATTTT. Full variable domain (remainder filled in from reference TRBV18 and TRBJ1-5): NAGVMQNPRHLVRRRGQEARLRCSPMKGHSHVYWYRQLPEEGLKFMVYLQKENIIDESGMPKERFSAEFPKEGPSILRIQQVVRGDSAAYFCASSLNGGKDQPQHFGDGTRLSIL.